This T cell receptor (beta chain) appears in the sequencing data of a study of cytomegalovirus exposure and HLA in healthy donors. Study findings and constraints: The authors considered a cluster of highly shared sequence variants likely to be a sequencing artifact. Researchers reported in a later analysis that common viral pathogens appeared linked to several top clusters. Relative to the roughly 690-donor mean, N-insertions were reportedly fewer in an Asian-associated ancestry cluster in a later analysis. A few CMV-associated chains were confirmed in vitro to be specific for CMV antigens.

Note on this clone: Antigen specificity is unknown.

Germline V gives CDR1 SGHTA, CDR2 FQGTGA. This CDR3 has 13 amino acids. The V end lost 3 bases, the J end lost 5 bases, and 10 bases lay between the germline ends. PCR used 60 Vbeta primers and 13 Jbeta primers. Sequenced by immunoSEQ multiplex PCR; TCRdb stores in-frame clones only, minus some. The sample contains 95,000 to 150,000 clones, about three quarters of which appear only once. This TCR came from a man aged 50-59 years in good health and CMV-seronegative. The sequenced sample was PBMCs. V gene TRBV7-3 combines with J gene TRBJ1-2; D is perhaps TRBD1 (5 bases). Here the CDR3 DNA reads TGTGCCAGCAGCTTGACAGCAAATTATGGCTACACCTTC. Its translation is CASSLTANYGYTF.